This TCR beta chain originates from a study of T cell responses to AZD1222 COVID-19 vaccine (TCRdb year 2021). Study-wide context: Because spike-specific TCR depth and breadth did not differ between the two schedules, AZD1222 recipients who got a second dose at roughly 4 weeks were pooled with those who got a second dose at roughly 12 weeks. A total of 233 trial participants underwent TCR sequencing, of whom roughly 210 received two doses of AZD1222 and around 26 received two doses of the MenACWY control vaccine. Enrollment into the trials was organized by age into subgroups of 18-55, 56-69 and 70-plus years, and those subgroups contained about 150, 27 and 61 TCR-sequenced participants, respectively.

What the study reported, not specific to this receptor: In the small 56-69-year group, the increase in depth fell short of significance, most likely because of low power. The vaccine-associated CD4 TCRs covered the entire spike protein, and the dominant responses fell in regions 160-218 and 743-854. Because no day 14 peak-response samples were available, repertoires were characterized only after the peak T cell response. Nearly half of unique spike-specific TCRs reportedly recognized epitopes outside regions mutated in the B.1.351 and B.1.1.7 variants. Participants were mostly white British, with more females than males. The authors suggested clonal diversity may have been underestimated. Conclusions about previously exposed vaccinees are limited because only five to seven AZD1222 recipients were SARS-CoV-2 seropositive at baseline. A significant rise in spike-specific TCR breadth and depth was observed after two AZD1222 doses relative to day 0 and relative to MenACWY recipients.

As regards this clone: It has no known antigen specificity. No clone much larger than this one lies a single base away; base qualities are absent.

The intended sense of this specimen's time point label: baseline before first vaccination. The vaccinee samples were drawn from two UK trials, COV001 and COV002, one of which was a single-blind randomized controlled phase 2/3 trial testing AZD1222 (ChAdOx1 nCoV-19) in healthy adults. For TCRbeta chain sequencing, PBMC samples from trial participants were taken at day 0 and at day 28 after the second dose. The CDR3 regions of human TCRbeta chains were subjected to immunosequencing. The study's own analysis went as follows. Repertoire TCRs were matched against a reference library of SARS-CoV-2-specific TCRs generated with the MIRA antigen-specificity platform. Breadth meant the fraction of unique TCRs that were SARS-CoV-2-associated, whereas depth meant the fraction of total T cells that were SARS-CoV-2-associated. Using the MIRA data, every spike-specific TCR was mapped to the spike region that the TCR reacted to and assigned to either a CD4 or a CD8 class. Log10-transformed breadth and depth values were compared by one-way ANOVA with Sidak's multiple comparisons tests. Sourced from immuneACCESS, this table was stored by TCRdb with only in-frame sequences that have V and J called. A share of the clones is absent; for the studies checked, an unresolved V gene accounts for under half, and the remainder has no known explanation. V and J calls and clone size come straight from that table; D and trimming were deduced from the DNA. This sample is represented by around 100,000 clones; less than 95% of them were singletons. 4% to 5.5% of the sample rests with the top ten.

Sequencing was performed on peripheral blood, taken on day 0 of AZD1222 vaccination. This sequence originates from an adult in good health.

The nucleotides read TGTGCCAGCAGCTCACTGTGGCAGGGGGTCAATCAGCCCCAGCATTTT. Its protein is CASSSLWQGVNQPQHF. Rearrangement joined TRBV6-2 or TRBV6-3 to TRBJ1-5, with 7 bases in between that match TRBD1. Relative to germline, V is missing 6 bases and J is missing 3 bases, with 11 bases of the junction outside any gene match. Via the germline V gene, CDR1 is MNHEY and CDR2 SVGEGT. The CDR3 has 16 amino acids, counting the end cysteine and phenylalanine. The sequence is cut down to CDR3 DNA, 48 bases in frame from base 1.